The clone carrying this T cell receptor beta chain was counted at least ten times. No antigen is known for it. Germline loops: CDR1 DFQATT, CDR2 SNEGSKA (reference sequence). The CDR3 length is 12 residues. Trimming removed 3 bases at V and 5 bases at J, with 10 bases between. These data originate in a study of T-cell memory formation after mild COVID-19. General study points: The study found contracting CD4+ clones mainly in CM and EM and contracting CD8+ clones in EMRA.

TCRdb processed the 5' RACE reads anew with MiXCR; each CDR3 protein has one entry. The table has about 110,000 distinct CDR3 sequences, approximately 13% seen once. Source material: PBMCs or a T cell subset sorted from them (not recorded which). This sequence originates from an adult woman who had mild COVID-19 (a few samples of this study predate the infection). Cell type and time point are not known. The rearrangement links TRBV20-1 to TRBJ2-5; possibly TRBD1 for D (6 bases). CDR3 nucleotides: TGCAGTGCTAGTGACAGGAGGGAGACCCAGTACTTC. This codes for CSASDRRETQYF.